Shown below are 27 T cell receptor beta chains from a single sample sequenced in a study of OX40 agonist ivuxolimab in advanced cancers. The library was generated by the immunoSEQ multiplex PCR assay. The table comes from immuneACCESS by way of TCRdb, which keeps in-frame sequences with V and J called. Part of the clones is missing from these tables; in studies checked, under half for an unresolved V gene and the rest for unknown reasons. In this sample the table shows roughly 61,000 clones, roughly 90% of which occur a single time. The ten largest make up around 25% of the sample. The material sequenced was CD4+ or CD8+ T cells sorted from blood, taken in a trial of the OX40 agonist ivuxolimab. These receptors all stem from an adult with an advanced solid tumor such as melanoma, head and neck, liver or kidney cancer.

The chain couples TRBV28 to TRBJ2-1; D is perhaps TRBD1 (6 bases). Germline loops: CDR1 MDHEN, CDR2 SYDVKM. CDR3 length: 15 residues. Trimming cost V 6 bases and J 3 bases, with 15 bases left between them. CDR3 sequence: CASRYSKGGYNEQFF. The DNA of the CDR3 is TGTGCCAGCAGGTACTCAAAAGGGGGCTACAATGAGCAGTTCTTC.

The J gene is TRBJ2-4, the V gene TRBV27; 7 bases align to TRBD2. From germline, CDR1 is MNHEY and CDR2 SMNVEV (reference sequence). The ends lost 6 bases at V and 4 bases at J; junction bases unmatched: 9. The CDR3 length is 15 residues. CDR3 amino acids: CASRGDYSLKNIQYF. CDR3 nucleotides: TGTGCCAGCAGGGGGGACTATTCATTGAAAAACATTCAGTACTTC.

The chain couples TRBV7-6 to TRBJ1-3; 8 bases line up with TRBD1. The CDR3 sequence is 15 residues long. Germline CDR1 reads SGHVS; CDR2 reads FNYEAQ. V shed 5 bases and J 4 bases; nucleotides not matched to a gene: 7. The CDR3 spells CASSLGQGAGNTIYF. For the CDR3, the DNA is TGTGCCAGCAGCCTAGGCCAGGGGGCAGGAAACACCATATATTTT.

CDR3 nucleotides: TGTGCCAGCAGTCCCCACGGACTAGCGGGGTCCTACAATGAGCAGTTCTTC. Amino acids: CASSPHGLAGSYNEQFF. The rearrangement joins TRBV27 to TRBJ2-1; 12 nucleotides match TRBD2. The V gene end was trimmed by 5 bases and the J gene end by 1 base; junction bases not matched to a gene: 6. Germline assignment: CDR1 MNHEY and CDR2 SMNVEV (reference sequence). The CDR3 has 17 amino acids.

CDR3 nucleotide sequence: TGTGCCAGCGCCTTTGGACTGAACACTGAAGCTTTCTTT. Encoded protein: CASAFGLNTEAFF. The chain recombines TRBV28 with TRBJ1-1; no firm D call. V dropped 8 bases and J dropped 0 bases, with 10 bases sitting between them. CDR3 size: 13 residues. The germline V gene encodes CDR1 MDHEN and CDR2 SYDVKM.

The CDR3 is CASSLAVSYNEQFF. The CDR3 region has the DNA TGCGCCAGCAGCCTAGCGGTCTCCTACAATGAGCAGTTCTTC. The V gene is TRBV4-1, the J gene TRBJ2-1; D possibly corresponds to TRBD2 (6 bases). Trimming removed 4 bases at V and 0 bases at J, with 7 bases between. The CDR3 sequence is 14 residues long. Germline loops: CDR1 MGHRA, CDR2 YSYEKL.

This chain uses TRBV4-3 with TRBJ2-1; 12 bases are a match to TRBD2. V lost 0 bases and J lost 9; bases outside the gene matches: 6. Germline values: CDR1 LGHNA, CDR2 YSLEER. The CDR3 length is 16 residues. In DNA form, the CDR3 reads TGCGCCAGCAGCCAAGACGGACTAGCGGGATATAGTGAGCAGTTCTTC. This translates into CASSQDGLAGYSEQFF.

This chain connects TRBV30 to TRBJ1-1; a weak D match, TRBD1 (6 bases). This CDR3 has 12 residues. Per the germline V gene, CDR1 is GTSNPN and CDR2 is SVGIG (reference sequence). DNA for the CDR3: TGTGCGGCGGGGGACATGAACACTGAAGCTTTCTTT. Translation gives CAAGDMNTEAFF.

The CDR3 protein is CASSYGGGPTYNEQFF. The CDR3 DNA reads TGTGCCAGCAGTTACGGGGGCGGGCCGACTTACAATGAGCAGTTCTTC. The chain employs TRBV6-5 and TRBJ2-1; a possible D gene is TRBD1 (6 bases). With 2 bases removed from V and 4 bases from J, the gap between germline ends came to 15 bases. Germline V lookup: CDR1 MNHEY, CDR2 SVGAGI. The CDR3 length is 16 residues.

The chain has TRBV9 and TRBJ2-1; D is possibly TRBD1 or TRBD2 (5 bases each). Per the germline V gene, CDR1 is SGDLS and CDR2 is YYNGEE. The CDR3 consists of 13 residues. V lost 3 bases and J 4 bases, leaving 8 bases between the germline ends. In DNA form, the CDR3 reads TGTGCCAGCAGCGCGGGGCAGTACAATGAGCAGTTCTTC. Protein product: CASSAGQYNEQFF.

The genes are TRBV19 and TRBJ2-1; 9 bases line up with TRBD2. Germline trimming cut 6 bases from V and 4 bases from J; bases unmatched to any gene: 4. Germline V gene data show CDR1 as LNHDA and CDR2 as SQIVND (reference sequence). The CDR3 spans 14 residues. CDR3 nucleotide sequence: TGTGCCAGTAGCCTAGCGGGAAATTACAATGAGCAGTTCTTC. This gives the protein CASSLAGNYNEQFF.

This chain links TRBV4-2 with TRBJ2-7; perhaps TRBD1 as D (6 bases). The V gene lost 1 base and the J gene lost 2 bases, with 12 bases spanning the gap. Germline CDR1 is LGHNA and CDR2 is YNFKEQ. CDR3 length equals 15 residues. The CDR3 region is CASSQAQGSPYEQYF. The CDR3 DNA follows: TGTGCCAGCAGCCAAGCACAGGGAAGCCCCTACGAGCAGTACTTC.

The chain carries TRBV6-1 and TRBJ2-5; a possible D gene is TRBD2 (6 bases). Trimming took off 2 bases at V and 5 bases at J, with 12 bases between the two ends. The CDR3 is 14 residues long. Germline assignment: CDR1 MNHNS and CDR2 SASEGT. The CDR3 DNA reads TGTGCCAGCAGTGAATGGAGGGTAGGGGAGACCCAGTACTTC. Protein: CASSEWRVGETQYF.

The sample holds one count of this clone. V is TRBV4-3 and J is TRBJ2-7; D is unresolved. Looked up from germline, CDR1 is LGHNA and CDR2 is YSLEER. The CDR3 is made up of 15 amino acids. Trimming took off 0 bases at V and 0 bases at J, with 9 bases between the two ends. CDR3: CASSQDMWSSYEQYF. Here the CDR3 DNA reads TGCGCCAGCAGCCAAGATATGTGGAGCTCCTACGAGCAGTACTTC.

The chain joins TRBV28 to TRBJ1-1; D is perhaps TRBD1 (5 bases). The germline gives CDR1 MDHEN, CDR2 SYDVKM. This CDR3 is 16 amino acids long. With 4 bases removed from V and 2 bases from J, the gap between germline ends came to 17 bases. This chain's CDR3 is CASSSLGLRLNTEAFF. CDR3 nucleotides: TGTGCCAGCAGTTCTCTGGGACTGCGCCTAAACACTGAAGCTTTCTTT.

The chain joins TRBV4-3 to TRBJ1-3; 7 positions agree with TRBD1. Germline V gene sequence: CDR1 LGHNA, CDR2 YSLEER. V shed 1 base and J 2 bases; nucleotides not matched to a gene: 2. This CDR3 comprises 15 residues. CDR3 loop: CASSQVQGPGNTIYF. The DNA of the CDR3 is TGCGCCAGCAGCCAAGTACAGGGGCCTGGAAACACCATATATTTT.

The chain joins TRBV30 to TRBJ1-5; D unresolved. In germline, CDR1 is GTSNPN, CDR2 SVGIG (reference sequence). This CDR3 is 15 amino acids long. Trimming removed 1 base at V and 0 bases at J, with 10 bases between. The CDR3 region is CAWSERVISNQPQHF. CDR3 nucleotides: TGTGCCTGGAGTGAAAGGGTTATTAGCAATCAGCCCCAGCATTTT.

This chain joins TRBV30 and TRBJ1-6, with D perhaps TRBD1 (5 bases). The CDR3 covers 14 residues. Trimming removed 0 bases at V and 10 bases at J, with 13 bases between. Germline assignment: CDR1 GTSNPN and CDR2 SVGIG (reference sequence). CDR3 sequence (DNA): TGTGCCTGGAGTGTTACAGGACCCGTATCACCCCTCCACTTT. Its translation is CAWSVTGPVSPLHF.

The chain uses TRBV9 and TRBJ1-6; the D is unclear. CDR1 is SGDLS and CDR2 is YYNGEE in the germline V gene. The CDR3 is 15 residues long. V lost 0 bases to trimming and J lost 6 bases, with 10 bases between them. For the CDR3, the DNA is TGTGCCAGCAGCGTAGGCAGGTCCAGTAATTCACCCCTCCACTTT. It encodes CASSVGRSSNSPLHF.

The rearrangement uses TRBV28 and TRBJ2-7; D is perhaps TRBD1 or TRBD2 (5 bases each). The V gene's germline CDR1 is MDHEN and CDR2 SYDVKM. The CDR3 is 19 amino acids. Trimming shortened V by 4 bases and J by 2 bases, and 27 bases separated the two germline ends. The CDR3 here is CASSSIGRPGPHYPYEQYF. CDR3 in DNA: TGTGCCAGCAGTTCTATCGGCCGACCGGGACCGCACTATCCCTACGAGCAGTACTTC. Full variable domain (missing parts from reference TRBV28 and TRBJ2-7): DVKVTQSSRYLVKRTGEKVFLECVQDMDHENMFWYRQDPGLGLRLIYFSYDVKMKEKGDIPEGYSVSREKKERFSLILESASTNQTSMYLCASSSIGRPGPHYPYEQYFGPGTRLTVT.

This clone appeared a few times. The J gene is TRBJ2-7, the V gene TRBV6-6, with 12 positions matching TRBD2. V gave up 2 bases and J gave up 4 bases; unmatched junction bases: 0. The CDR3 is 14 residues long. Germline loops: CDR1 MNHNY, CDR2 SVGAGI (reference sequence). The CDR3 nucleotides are TGTGCCAGCAGTTACGGGACTAGCGGGTACGAGCAGTACTTC. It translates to CASSYGTSGYEQYF.

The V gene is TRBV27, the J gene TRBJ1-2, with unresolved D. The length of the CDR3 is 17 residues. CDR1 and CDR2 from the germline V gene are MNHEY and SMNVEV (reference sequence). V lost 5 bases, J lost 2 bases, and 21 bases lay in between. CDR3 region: CASSPEFVGPPNYGYTF. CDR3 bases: TGTGCCAGCAGTCCCGAGTTCGTCGGACCCCCAAACTATGGCTACACCTTC.

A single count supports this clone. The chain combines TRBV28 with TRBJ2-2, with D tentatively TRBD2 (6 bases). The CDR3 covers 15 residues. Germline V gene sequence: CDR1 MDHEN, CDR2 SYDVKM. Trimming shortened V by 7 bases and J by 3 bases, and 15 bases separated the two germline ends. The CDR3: CASIPPGTYTGELFF. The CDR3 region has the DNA TGTGCCAGCATTCCTCCCGGGACTTACACCGGGGAGCTGTTTTTT.

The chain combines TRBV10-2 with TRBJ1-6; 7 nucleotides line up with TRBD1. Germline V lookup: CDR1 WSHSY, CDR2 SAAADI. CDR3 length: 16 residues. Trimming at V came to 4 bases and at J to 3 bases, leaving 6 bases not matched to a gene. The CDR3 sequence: CASSGDRVGYNSPLHF. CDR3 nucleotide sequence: TGCGCCAGCAGTGGAGACAGGGTCGGCTATAATTCACCCCTCCACTTT.

CDR3 loop: CASSLLGRGDTQYF. The CDR3 nucleotides are TGTGCCAGCAGTTTACTAGGGAGGGGGGATACGCAGTATTTT. The chain recombines TRBV6-1 with TRBJ2-3, with a possible D match to TRBD2 (7 bases). CDR3 size: 14 residues. The V and J ends lost 5 bases and 6 bases respectively, with 15 bases between them. Germline CDR1 and CDR2: MNHNS and SASEGT.

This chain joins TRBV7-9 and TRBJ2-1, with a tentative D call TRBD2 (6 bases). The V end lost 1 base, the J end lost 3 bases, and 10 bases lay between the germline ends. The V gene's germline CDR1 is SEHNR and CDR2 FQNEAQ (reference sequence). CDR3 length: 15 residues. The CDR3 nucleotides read TGTGCCAGCAGCTTAGGGGACTGGGACTACAATGAGCAGTTCTTC. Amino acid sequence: CASSLGDWDYNEQFF.

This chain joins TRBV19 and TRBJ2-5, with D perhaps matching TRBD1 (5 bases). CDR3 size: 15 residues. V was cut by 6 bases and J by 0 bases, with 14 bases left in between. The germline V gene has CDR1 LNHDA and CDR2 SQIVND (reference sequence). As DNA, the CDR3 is TGTGCCAGTAGGGACACCGCCATATACCAAGAGACCCAGTACTTC. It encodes CASRDTAIYQETQYF.